A single sample gave rise to the 31 T cell receptor beta chains below, sequenced in a study of cytomegalovirus exposure and HLA in healthy donors. 60 Vbeta and 13 Jbeta primers were used in PCR. Measured with immunoSEQ multiplex PCR; TCRdb has only the in-frame clones, and not every one. The sample lists around 120,000 clones, 65% to 80% occurring once. Sequencing was done on a sample of PBMCs. The receptors come from a woman aged 35 to 49 in good health and CMV-seronegative.

The V call is TRBV19, the J call TRBJ2-5; D may be TRBD1 (5 bases). TRBJ2-7 matches the DNA end more closely, so the J call is doubtful. This CDR3 comprises 17 residues. CDR1 LNHDA and CDR2 SQIVND come from the germline V gene (reference sequence). CDR3 sequence: CASSAQLQVTSLYEQYF. The CDR3 region has the DNA TGTGCCAGTAGTGCCCAGCTACAGGTAACGAGTCTCTACGAGCAGTACTTC.

The chain combines TRBV7-2 with TRBJ2-1; TRBD1 might be the D (5 bases). V dropped 6 bases and J dropped 9 bases, with 9 bases sitting between them. The V gene's germline CDR1 is SGHTA and CDR2 FQGNSA. CDR3 length: 11 residues. The CDR3 DNA is TGTGCCAGCAGTTCAGGGTTTGAGCAGTTCTTC. The encoded protein is CASSSGFEQFF.

The rearrangement uses TRBV30 and TRBJ1-1; the D gene is possibly TRBD1 (5 bases). Germline V gives CDR1 GTSNPN, CDR2 SVGIG (reference sequence). The CDR3 contains 12 residues. The V end was cut by 4 bases, the J end by 3 bases, with 9 bases between. For the CDR3, the DNA is TGTGCCTGGACGCGGGGCTACACTGAAGCTTTCTTT. It yields the protein CAWTRGYTEAFF.

The J gene is TRBJ1-2, the V gene TRBV28; D may be TRBD1 (6 bases). V lost 6 bases, J lost 6 bases, and 17 bases lay in between. CDR1 is MDHEN and CDR2 is SYDVKM in the germline V gene. The CDR3 consists of 14 residues. CDR3 DNA: TGTGCCAGCAGCCGGGACGGGGAGGGGGATGGCTACACCTTC. Protein sequence: CASSRDGEGDGYTF.

As for this clone: The junction differs from germline at one of its ends, possibly a read error. The chain has TRBV7-9 and TRBJ2-3; 13 nucleotides match TRBD2. Germline values: CDR1 SEHNR, CDR2 FQNEAQ (reference sequence). CDR3 length equals 17 residues. The CDR3 sequence is CSSSSGTSGVGTDTQYF. CDR3 DNA sequence: TGTTCCAGCAGCTCCGGGACTAGCGGGGTGGGCACAGATACGCAGTATTTT. Using reference TRBV7-9 and TRBJ2-3 for the parts outside the CDR3, the full variable domain is DTGVSQNPRHKITKRGQNVTFRCDPISEHNRLYWYRQTLGQGPEFLTYFQNEAQLEKSRLLSDRFSAERPKGSFSTLEIQRTEQGDSAMYLCSSSSGTSGVGTDTQYFGPGTRLTVL.

The chain combines TRBV5-4 with TRBJ2-3; 8 nucleotides agree with TRBD2. The CDR3 is 18 residues long. The V gene's germline CDR1 is SGHNT and CDR2 YYREEE (reference sequence). V lost 3 bases, J lost 1 base, and 13 bases stayed unmatched. The CDR3 protein is CASSSPRSGAGGTDTQYF. CDR3 nucleotide sequence: TGTGCCAGCAGCTCGCCCAGGTCCGGAGCGGGGGGCACAGATACGCAGTATTTT.

This clone came up once. The chain links TRBV9 to TRBJ2-1; 8 positions match TRBD2. This CDR3 contains 15 residues. Germline V gives CDR1 SGDLS, CDR2 YYNGEE. Losses at the gene ends were 0 bases for V and 10 bases for J; bases not matched to a gene: 9. CDR3 amino acids: CASSVASGGVGEQFF. Written as DNA, the CDR3 is TGTGCCAGCAGCGTAGCCAGCGGGGGTGTCGGGGAGCAGTTCTTC.

V gene TRBV19 combines with J gene TRBJ2-7; TRBD2 agrees at 13 bases. V lost 2 bases, J lost 6 bases, and 4 bases stayed unmatched. CDR1 LNHDA and CDR2 SQIVND come from the germline V gene (reference sequence). The CDR3 is 15 amino acids. The CDR3 DNA reads as TGTGCCAGTAGTATACAAGGGACTAGCGGGACCGAGCAGTACTTC. Its translation is CASSIQGTSGTEQYF.

The gene calls are TRBV29-1 and TRBJ2-7; 9 bases are shared with TRBD1. V shed 6 bases, J shed 2 bases, and the junction held 2 bases outside the gene matches. Germline CDR1 SQVTM, CDR2 ANQGSEA. The CDR3 loop spans 12 amino acids. Here the CDR3 reads CSVGQGAYEQYF. Here the CDR3 DNA reads TGCAGCGTGGGACAGGGTGCCTACGAGCAGTACTTC.

This clone appeared a single time. The chain links TRBV6-1 to TRBJ2-7; TRBD1 matches 11 bases. Germline CDR1 and CDR2: MNHNS and SASEGT. With V trimmed by 3 bases and J by 4 bases, 5 bases remained unmatched. The CDR3 runs 15 residues. Here the CDR3 reads CASSEGQGERYEQYF. Here the CDR3 DNA reads TGTGCCAGCAGTGAGGGACAGGGGGAAAGGTACGAGCAGTACTTC.

The V call is TRBV2, the J call TRBJ2-1; 8 bases match TRBD2. The CDR3 is 14 residues long. Germline V CDR1 and CDR2: SNHLY, FYNNEI. V dropped 4 bases and J dropped 6; count of bases not matched to a gene: 5. Written as DNA, the CDR3 is TGTGCCAGCAGTGTCGCGGGAGGTTTCAATGAGCAGTTCTTC. Translating gives CASSVAGGFNEQFF.

This clone came up a few times. This chain joins TRBV23-1 and TRBJ1-6; a weak D match, TRBD1 (5 bases). TRBV23-1 is reported as an ORF; its role is uncertain. Trimming removed 3 bases at V and 7 bases at J, with 13 bases between. The CDR3 sequence is 15 residues long. CDR3 sequence: CASSQGKGLNSPLHF. Here the CDR3 DNA reads TGCGCCAGCAGTCAGGGGAAGGGACTGAATTCACCCCTCCACTTT.

The chain has TRBV11-3 and TRBJ2-3, with 12 nucleotides matching TRBD2. The V gene's germline CDR1 is SGHNT and CDR2 YENEEA. This CDR3 has 16 residues. The V and J ends lost 4 bases and 5 bases, in that order; junction bases with no gene match: 7. CDR3 coding DNA: TGTGCCAGCAGCTACTCTAGCGGGGGGGCCCAAGATACGCAGTATTTT. Protein product: CASSYSSGGAQDTQYF.

The chain recombines TRBV5-4 with TRBJ1-1, with a tentative D call TRBD1 (5 bases). V shed 9 bases and J shed 4 bases, with 19 bases lying between them. This CDR3 is 14 amino acids long. Germline V gene lookup returns CDR1 SGHNT and CDR2 YYREEE (reference sequence). The CDR3 sequence: CAITQRGGSTEAFF. The CDR3 DNA reads as TGTGCCATCACCCAGCGCGGGGGGAGCACTGAAGCTTTCTTT.

This clone was seen only once. The V and J genes are TRBV5-4 and TRBJ1-6; a possible D gene is TRBD1 (5 bases). This CDR3 comprises 14 residues. Germline-derived CDR1 and CDR2 are SGHNT and YYREEE (reference sequence). V lost 0 bases and J lost 14, with 15 bases in between. The CDR3 nucleotides read TGTGCCAGCAGCTTGGAGGGGCCCCGGGGGTCCCTCCACTTT. It is translated as CASSLEGPRGSLHF.

The rearrangement links TRBV2 to TRBJ2-1; the D gene is possibly TRBD2 (5 bases). The CDR3 consists of 16 residues. CDR1 is SNHLY, CDR2 FYNNEI, per germline. V lost 2 bases to trimming and J lost 1 base, with 12 bases between them. This CDR3 reads CASSEPTISSYNEQFF. The DNA for the CDR3 is TGTGCCAGCAGTGAACCGACTATATCGTCCTACAATGAGCAGTTCTTC.

Written as DNA, the CDR3 is TGTGCCAGCAGCACACAGGGGAACATTCAGTACTTC. Translating gives CASSTQGNIQYF. V gene TRBV28 combines with J gene TRBJ2-4, with 7 bases identical to TRBD1. The ends lost 6 bases at V and 7 bases at J; junction bases unmatched: 3. CDR3 length: 12 amino acids. Germline CDR1 is MDHEN and CDR2 is SYDVKM.

This clone was counted between two and nine times. The chain joins TRBV23-1 to TRBJ1-1; no firm D call. TRBV23-1 is an ORF, and what it does is uncertain. The length of the CDR3 is 14 residues. Trimming shortened V by 0 bases and J by 6 bases, and 11 bases separated the two germline ends. The CDR3 sequence is CASSQSKGSAEAFF. DNA for the CDR3: TGCGCCAGCAGTCAATCTAAAGGGAGCGCTGAAGCTTTCTTT.

This rearrangement joins TRBV5-1 to TRBJ2-7; a weak D match, TRBD2 (5 bases). Germline lookup yields CDR1 SGHRS and CDR2 YFSETQ. Trimming pared 4 bases from V and 0 bases from J, leaving 14 bases between. This CDR3 has 15 residues. CDR3 nucleotides: TGCGCCAGCAGCCCAACGGTGGGGAGCTCCTACGAGCAGTACTTC. Translating it yields CASSPTVGSSYEQYF.

This chain uses TRBV19 with TRBJ1-2; D is perhaps TRBD1 (5 bases). The CDR3 spans 14 residues. V was cut by 2 bases and J by 10 bases, with 17 bases left in between. CDR1 and CDR2 from the germline V gene are LNHDA and SQIVND (reference sequence). The CDR3: CASSISTGSRDYTF. CDR3 in DNA: TGTGCCAGTAGTATAAGCACAGGTTCTCGTGACTACACCTTC.

This clone appeared a few times. V usage is TRBV7-6 and J usage is TRBJ2-1, with D hard to call. This CDR3 region has 13 residues. Germline V lookup: CDR1 SGHVS, CDR2 FNYEAQ. The V end lost 2 bases, the J end lost 4 bases, and 6 bases lay between the germline ends. The CDR3 DNA reads TGTGCCAGCAGCTTATTACAGTACAATGAGCAGTTCTTC. This gives the protein CASSLLQYNEQFF. Supplemented by reference TRBV7-6 and TRBJ2-1, the full variable domain reads GAGVSQSPRYKVTKRGQDVALRCDPISGHVSLYWYRQALGQGPEFLTYFNYEAQQDKSGLPNDRFSAERPEGSISTLTIQRTEQRDSAMYRCASSLLQYNEQFFGPGTRLTVL.

This clone was seen a handful of times. The chain is built from TRBV7-6 and TRBJ1-4; D is undetermined. The CDR3 sequence is 14 residues long. Per the germline V gene, CDR1 is SGHVS and CDR2 is FNYEAQ. The V and J ends lost 5 bases and 0 bases respectively, with 7 bases between them. In DNA, the CDR3 is TGTGCCAGCAGCGAGTTTGCAACTAATGAAAAACTGTTTTTT. Its protein is CASSEFATNEKLFF.

This chain joins TRBV23-1 and TRBJ2-3; 9 bases line up with TRBD2. TRBV23-1 has ORF status, its function being uncertain. The CDR3 loop spans 22 amino acids. The V gene end was trimmed by 0 bases and the J gene end by 2 bases; junction bases not matched to a gene: 21. The CDR3 spells CASSQSCRGSFGASGTTDTQYF. The CDR3, as DNA: TGCGCCAGCAGTCAATCGTGTCGTGGTTCATTCGGGGCTAGCGGGACCACAGATACGCAGTATTTT.

This chain uses TRBV9 with TRBJ2-1; 11 positions match TRBD2. Germline lookup yields CDR1 SGDLS and CDR2 YYNGEE. The CDR3 has 15 residues. After removal of 3 bases from V and 5 bases from J, the junction contained 4 bases not matched to a gene. The CDR3 nucleotides are TGTGCCAGCAGCGGTAGCGGGGGGGCCCACAATGAGCAGTTCTTC. It yields the protein CASSGSGGAHNEQFF.

The gene calls are TRBV19 and TRBJ2-5; the match to TRBD1 covers 9 bases. The germline CDR1 and CDR2 sequences are LNHDA and SQIVND (reference sequence). This CDR3 comprises 15 residues. J lost 2 bases, V lost 5 bases, and 6 bases had no gene match. DNA of the CDR3: TGTGCCAGTAGTCTCCCCGGGACAGGGCAAGAGACCCAGTACTTC. Its translation: CASSLPGTGQETQYF.

The J gene is TRBJ2-5, the V gene TRBV9; D ambiguous. The CDR3 is 12 amino acids. V was trimmed by 4 bases and J by 5 bases, leaving 9 bases between them. Germline CDR1 and CDR2: SGDLS and YYNGEE. The CDR3 here is CASSPLSETQYF. In DNA, the CDR3 is TGTGCCAGCAGCCCCTTATCGGAGACCCAGTACTTC. The full variable domain, its missing parts supplied by reference TRBV9 and TRBJ2-5, is DSGVTQTPKHLITATGQRVTLRCSPRSGDLSVYWYQQSLDQGLQFLIQYYNGEERAKGNILERFSAQQFPDLHSELNLSSLELGDSALYFCASSPLSETQYFGPGTRLLVL.

The chain has TRBV10-2 and TRBJ2-7, with D perhaps TRBD1 (5 bases). The CDR3 covers 17 residues. With 4 bases removed from V and 3 bases from J, the gap between germline ends came to 22 bases. CDR1 is WSHSY and CDR2 is SAAADI in the germline V gene. The DNA for the CDR3 is TGCGCCAGCAGTGGCTGGCAGGGTCCCACTGTTTACTACGAGCAGTACTTC. Translation: CASSGWQGPTVYYEQYF.

This sequence joins TRBV23-1 and TRBJ2-5; D is possibly TRBD2 (6 bases). Being an ORF, TRBV23-1 has a function that is uncertain. The CDR3 is 17 amino acids. Trimming took 4 bases from V and 5 from J, leaving 23 bases between them. CDR3 residues: CASSPRMRKLAGETQYF. In DNA, the CDR3 is TGCGCCAGCAGTCCTCGAATGCGTAAACTAGCAGGTGAGACCCAGTACTTC.

The V and J genes are TRBV4-2 and TRBJ1-2, with 7 nucleotides matching TRBD1. Looked up from germline, CDR1 is LGHNA and CDR2 is YNFKEQ. Unmatched junction bases numbered 13, after V lost 0 bases and J lost 3 bases. The CDR3 sequence is 18 residues long. This chain's CDR3 is CASSQEMAGGLGDYGYTF. For the CDR3, the DNA is TGTGCCAGCAGCCAAGAGATGGCAGGGGGGTTGGGGGACTATGGCTACACCTTC.

The J gene is TRBJ2-7, the V gene TRBV28, with TRBD1 as a possible D gene (5 bases). Germline CDR1 and CDR2: MDHEN and SYDVKM. The CDR3 extends over 11 amino acids. V lost 7 bases and J 7 bases, leaving 11 bases between the germline ends. CDR3 in DNA: TGTGCCAGCATCAAAAAGGGGGAGCAGTACTTC. Its protein is CASIKKGEQYF.

The chain links TRBV5-8 to TRBJ1-2; TRBD1 matches 9 bases. This CDR3 is built from 13 residues. The V gene's germline CDR1 is SGHTS and CDR2 YDEGEE. Losses at the gene ends were 4 bases for V and 6 bases for J; bases not matched to a gene: 4. CDR3 region: CASSPDRGNGYTF. CDR3 DNA sequence: TGTGCCAGCAGCCCGGACAGGGGAAATGGCTACACCTTC.